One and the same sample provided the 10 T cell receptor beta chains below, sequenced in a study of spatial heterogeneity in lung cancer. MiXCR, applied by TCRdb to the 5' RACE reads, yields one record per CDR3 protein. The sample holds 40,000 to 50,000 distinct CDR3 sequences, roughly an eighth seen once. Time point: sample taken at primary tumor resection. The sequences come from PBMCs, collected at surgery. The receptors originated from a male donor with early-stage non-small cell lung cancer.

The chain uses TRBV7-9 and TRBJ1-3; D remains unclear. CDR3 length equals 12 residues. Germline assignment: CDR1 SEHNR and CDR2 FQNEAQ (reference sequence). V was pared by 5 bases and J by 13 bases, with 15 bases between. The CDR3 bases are TGTGCCAGCAGCCTAGACGGCGCCTTGATATATTTT. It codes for CASSLDGALIYF.

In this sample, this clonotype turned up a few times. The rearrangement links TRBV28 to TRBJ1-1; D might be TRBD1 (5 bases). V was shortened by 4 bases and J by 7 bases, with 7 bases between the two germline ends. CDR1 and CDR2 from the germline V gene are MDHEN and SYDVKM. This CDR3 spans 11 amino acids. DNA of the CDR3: TGTGCCAGCAGTTGGCAGGGTGAAGCTTTCTTT. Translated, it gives CASSWQGEAFF.

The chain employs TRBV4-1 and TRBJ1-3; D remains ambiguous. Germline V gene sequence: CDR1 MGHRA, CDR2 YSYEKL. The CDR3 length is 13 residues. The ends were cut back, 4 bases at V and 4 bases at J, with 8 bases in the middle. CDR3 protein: CASSPTAGNTIYF. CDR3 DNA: TGCGCCAGCAGCCCAACGGCGGGAAACACCATATATTTT.

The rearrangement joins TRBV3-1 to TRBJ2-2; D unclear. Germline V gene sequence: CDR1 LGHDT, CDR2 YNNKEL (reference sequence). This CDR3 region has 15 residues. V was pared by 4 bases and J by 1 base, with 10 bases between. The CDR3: CASSLRMGNTGELFF. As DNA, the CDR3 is TGTGCCAGCAGCCTTAGGATGGGGAACACCGGGGAGCTGTTTTTT.

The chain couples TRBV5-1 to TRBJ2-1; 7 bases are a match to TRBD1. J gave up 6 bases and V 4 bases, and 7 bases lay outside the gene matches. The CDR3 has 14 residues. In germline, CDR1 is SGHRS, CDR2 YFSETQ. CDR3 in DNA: TGCGCCAGCAGCGTTTCATCAGGGGGCAATGAGCAGTTCTTC. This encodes CASSVSSGGNEQFF.

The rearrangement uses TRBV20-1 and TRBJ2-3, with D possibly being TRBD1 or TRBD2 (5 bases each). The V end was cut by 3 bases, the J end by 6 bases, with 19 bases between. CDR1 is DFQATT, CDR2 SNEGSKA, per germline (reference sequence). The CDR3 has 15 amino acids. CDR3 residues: CSASIRTGRRDTQYF. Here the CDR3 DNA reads TGCAGTGCTAGTATAAGGACGGGGCGGCGCGATACGCAGTATTTT.

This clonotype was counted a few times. The CDR3: CASSLAGSTARSNEQFF. CDR3 DNA sequence: TGTGCCAGCAGTTTAGCGGGGAGTACCGCTAGGAGCAATGAGCAGTTCTTC. The chain carries TRBV28 and TRBJ2-1; a weak D match, TRBD2 (6 bases). Deletions cut 2 bases from V and 6 bases from J, with 20 bases between. CDR1 and CDR2 from the germline V gene are MDHEN and SYDVKM. There are 17 residues in the CDR3.

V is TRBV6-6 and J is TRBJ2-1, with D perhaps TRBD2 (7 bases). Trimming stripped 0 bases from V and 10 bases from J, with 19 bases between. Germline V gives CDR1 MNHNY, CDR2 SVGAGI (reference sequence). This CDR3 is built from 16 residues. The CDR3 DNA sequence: TGTGCCAGCAGTTACTCGGCTAGCGGAGGCCAGGGGGAGCAGTTCTTC. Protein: CASSYSASGGQGEQFF.

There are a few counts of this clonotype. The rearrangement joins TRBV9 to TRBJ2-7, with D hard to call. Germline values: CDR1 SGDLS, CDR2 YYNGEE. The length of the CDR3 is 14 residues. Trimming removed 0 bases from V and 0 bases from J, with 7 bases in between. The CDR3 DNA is TGTGCCAGCAGCGTAGATGTCAGCTCCTACGAGCAGTACTTC. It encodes CASSVDVSSYEQYF. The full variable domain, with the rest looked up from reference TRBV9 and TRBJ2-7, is DSGVTQTPKHLITATGQRVTLRCSPRSGDLSVYWYQQSLDQGLQFLIQYYNGEERAKGNILERFSAQQFPDLHSELNLSSLELGDSALYFCASSVDVSSYEQYFGPGTRLTVT.

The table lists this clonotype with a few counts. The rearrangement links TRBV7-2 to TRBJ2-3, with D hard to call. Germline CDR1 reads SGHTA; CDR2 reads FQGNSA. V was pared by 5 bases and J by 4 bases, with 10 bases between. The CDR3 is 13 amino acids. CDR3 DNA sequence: TGTGCCAGCAGCCCTAGTTGGCCAGATACGCAGTATTTT. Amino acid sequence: CASSPSWPDTQYF.